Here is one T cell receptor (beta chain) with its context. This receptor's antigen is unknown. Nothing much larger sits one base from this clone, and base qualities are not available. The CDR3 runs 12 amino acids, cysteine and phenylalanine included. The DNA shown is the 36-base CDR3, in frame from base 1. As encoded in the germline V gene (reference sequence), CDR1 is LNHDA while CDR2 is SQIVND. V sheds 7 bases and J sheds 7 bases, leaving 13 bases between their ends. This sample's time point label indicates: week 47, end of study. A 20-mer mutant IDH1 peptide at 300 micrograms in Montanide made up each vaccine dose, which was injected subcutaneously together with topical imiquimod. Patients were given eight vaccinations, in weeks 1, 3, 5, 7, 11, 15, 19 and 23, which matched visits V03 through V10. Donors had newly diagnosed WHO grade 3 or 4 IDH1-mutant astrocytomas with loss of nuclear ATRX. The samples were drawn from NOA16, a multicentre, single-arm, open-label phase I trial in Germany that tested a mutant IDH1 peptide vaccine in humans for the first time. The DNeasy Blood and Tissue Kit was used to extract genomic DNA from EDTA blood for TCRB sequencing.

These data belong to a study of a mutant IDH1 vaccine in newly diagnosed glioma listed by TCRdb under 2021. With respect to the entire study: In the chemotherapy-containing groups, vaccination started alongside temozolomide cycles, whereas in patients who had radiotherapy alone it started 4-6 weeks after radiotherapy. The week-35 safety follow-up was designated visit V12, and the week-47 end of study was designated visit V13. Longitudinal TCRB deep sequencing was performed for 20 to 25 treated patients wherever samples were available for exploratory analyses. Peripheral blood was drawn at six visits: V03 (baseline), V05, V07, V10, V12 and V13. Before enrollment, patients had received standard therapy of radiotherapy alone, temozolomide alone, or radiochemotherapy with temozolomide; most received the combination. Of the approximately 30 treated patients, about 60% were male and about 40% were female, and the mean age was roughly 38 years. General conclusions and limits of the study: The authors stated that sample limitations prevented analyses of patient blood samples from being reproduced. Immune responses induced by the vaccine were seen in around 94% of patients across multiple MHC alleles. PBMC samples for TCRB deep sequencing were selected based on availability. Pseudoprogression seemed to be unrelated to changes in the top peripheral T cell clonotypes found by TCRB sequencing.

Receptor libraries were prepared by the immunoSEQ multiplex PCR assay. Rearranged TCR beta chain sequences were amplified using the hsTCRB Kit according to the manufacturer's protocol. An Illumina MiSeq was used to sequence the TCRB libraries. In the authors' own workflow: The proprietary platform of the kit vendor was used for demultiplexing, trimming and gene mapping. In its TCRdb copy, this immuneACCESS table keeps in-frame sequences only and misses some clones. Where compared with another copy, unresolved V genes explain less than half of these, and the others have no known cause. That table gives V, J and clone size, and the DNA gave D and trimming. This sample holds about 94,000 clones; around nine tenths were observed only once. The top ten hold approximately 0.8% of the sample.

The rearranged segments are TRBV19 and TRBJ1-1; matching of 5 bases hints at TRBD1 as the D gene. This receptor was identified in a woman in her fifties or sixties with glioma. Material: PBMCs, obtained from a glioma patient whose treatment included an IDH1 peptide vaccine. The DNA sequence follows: TGTGCCAGTACCCTCTTTGGGGGTGAAGCTTTCTTT. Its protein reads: CASTLFGGEAFF.